This T cell receptor beta chain was profiled in a study of blood T cells in healthy people across ages. Study outcomes and limitations: Long-lived donors exceeded aged donors in naive CD4+ cells and diversity. CMV infection status of these donors was not known. Observed TCR beta diversity showed a strong correlation with the percentage of naive T cells as measured by flow cytometry. The fall in TCR beta diversity per million T cells was roughly linear with age.

Then a second PCR, running about 6 to 11 cycles, was carried out with a sample-barcoded 5' primer and a J-beta primer mix. MiXCR, run by TCRdb on the 5' RACE reads, gives a single entry per CDR3 protein. Altogether 1 million or so distinct CDR3 sequences are present, under 45% being singletons, with the ten largest covering about 20%. Note on this clonotype: The antigen is not known.

In germline, CDR1 is MNHNS, CDR2 SASEGT. This CDR3 has 15 amino acids. The V end was cut by 10 bases, the J end by 0 bases, with 19 bases between. This chain uses TRBV6-1 with TRBJ2-7; D is perhaps TRBD2 (6 bases). Sequencing was performed on blood. The sequence was collected from a woman aged 55-70 years in good health. In DNA form, the CDR3 reads TGTGCCACCTTGACTCCGGGACTTAGCTCCTACGAGCAGTACTTC. As protein: CATLTPGLSSYEQYF.